The 4 T cell receptor beta chains presented below share a single source sample, sequenced in a study of identifying expanded T cells in peripheral blood. TCRdb's table, derived via immunoSEQ multiplex PCR, lists solely in-frame clones and lacks some. Here the sample spans about 100,000 clones, over 70% being singletons. The sample taken for sequencing was blood. The source of these receptors is a person between 18 and 70 years old in good health.

This chain links TRBV5-6 with TRBJ1-4, with a weak D call TRBD1 (6 bases). Germline CDR1 and CDR2: SGHDT and YYEEEE. This CDR3 has 14 amino acids. V was shortened by 2 bases and J by 7 bases, with 12 bases between the two germline ends. CDR3 protein: CASSFGQPGEKLFF. In DNA form, the CDR3 reads TGTGCCAGCAGCTTTGGACAGCCGGGTGAAAAACTGTTTTTT.

This clone was seen a handful of times. The CDR3 carries no conserved terminal phenylalanine or tryptophan, so it likely arises from a read error. The limits of the CDR3 on the DNA are not certain, so only TCRdb's listed CDR3 is given. The chain links TRBV5-6 to TRBJ1-4; the D call in the table, TRBD1, was not verified against the DNA. Germline V CDR1 and CDR2: SGHDT, YYEEEE. The CDR3 has 12 residues if both end residues are counted. CDR3 protein: CASSQERTAPLY.

V usage is TRBV21-1 and J usage is TRBJ2-5; no check of the table's D call, TRBD2, against the DNA was made. TRBV21-1 is given as a pseudogene. The CDR3 covers 14 residues. This chain's CDR3 is CASSRRGGGETQYF. CDR3 DNA sequence: TGTGCCAGCAGCCGGCGGGGGGGAGGCGAGACCCAGTACTTC.

The chain has TRBV18 and TRBJ1-2; D is undetermined. Trimming stripped 3 bases from V and 8 bases from J, with 13 bases between. From germline, CDR1 is KGHSH and CDR2 LQKENI. The CDR3 runs to 13 residues. The DNA of the CDR3 is TGTGCCAGCTCACCGGAGACGGGTGTAGGCTACACCTTC. It yields the protein CASSPETGVGYTF. Looking up the rest from reference TRBV18 and TRBJ1-2 gives the full variable domain: NAGVMQNPRHLVRRRGQEARLRCSPMKGHSHVYWYRQLPEEGLKFMVYLQKENIIDESGMPKERFSAEFPKEGPSILRIQQVVRGDSAAYFCASSPETGVGYTFGSGTRLTVV.